Frequency places the clone carrying this T cell receptor (beta chain) as medium-sized. Its target is unknown. This entry is derived from a study of CXCR3-negative and CXCR3-positive naive CD8 T cells. Study-level points and caveats: Whereas memory cells differed, naive CXCR3-negative and CXCR3-positive cells shared similar TRBV-TRBJ usage. Diversity proved comparably high across both naive subsets and much lower in memory CD8+ cells. Naive cells with CXCR3 showed TRB CDR3s that were more hydrophobic than those in CXCR3-negative naive cells.

By phenotype, naive CD8+ T cells were CD45RO-CCR7+CD27+CD95-. From germline, CDR1 is SQVTM and CDR2 ANQGSEA. CDR3 length: 20 residues. TRB cDNA was prepared as libraries by UMI-labeled 5' RACE. Following a re-call of the 5' RACE reads, TCRdb has one entry per CDR3 protein and lacks DNA. This sample lists 5,000 to 6,500 distinct CDR3 sequences; its ten largest clones have less than 2%. Sequencing was done on a sample of naive CXCR3- CD8+ T cells from blood. Subset defined: CD45RO-CCR7+CD27+CD95- naive CD8+ T cells lacking CXCR3 (TNR3-). This TCR derives from a human donor in good health. Some clones in this sample may be carry-over from other donors' samples. The V gene is TRBV29-1, the J gene TRBJ2-7; the D gene TCRdb calls, TRBD2, cannot be checked with no DNA. CDR3: CSVVPGGNERADSYSYEQYF.